This TCR beta chain came from a study of cytomegalovirus exposure and HLA in healthy donors. On this clone itself: Antigen unknown.

Trimming pared 0 bases from V and 3 bases from J, leaving 9 bases between. This CDR3 region has 15 residues. Germline V lookup: CDR1 GTSNPN, CDR2 SVGIG (reference sequence). Study-wide results and limits: In all likelihood, a cluster of highly shared sequence variants was a sequencing artifact. As was reported, the HLA-A and HLA-B alleles of most subjects were accurately predicted from TCR beta sequences.

With 60 Vbeta and 13 Jbeta primers, the PCR was carried out. TCRdb keeps only in-frame clones here, not all; method: immunoSEQ multiplex PCR. The sample has approximately 160,000 clones; around 80% are singletons. This receptor was taken from a woman aged 40 to 55 in good health and CMV-seronegative. Source material: PBMCs. V gene TRBV30 combines with J gene TRBJ2-6; D ambiguous. This CDR3 reads CAWSVQSGGANVLTF. The CDR3 DNA is TGTGCCTGGAGTGTACAGTCAGGTGGGGCCAACGTCCTGACTTTC.